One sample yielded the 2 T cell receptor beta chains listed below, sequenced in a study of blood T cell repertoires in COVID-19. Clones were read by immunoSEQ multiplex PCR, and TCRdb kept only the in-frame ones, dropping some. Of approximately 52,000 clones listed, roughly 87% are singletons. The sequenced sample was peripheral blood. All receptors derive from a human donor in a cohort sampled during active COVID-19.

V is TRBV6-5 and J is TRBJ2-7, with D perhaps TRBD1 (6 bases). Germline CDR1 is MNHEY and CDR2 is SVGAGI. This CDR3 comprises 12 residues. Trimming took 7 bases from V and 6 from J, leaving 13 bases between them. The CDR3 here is CASTDRSGEQYF. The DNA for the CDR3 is TGTGCCAGCACCGACAGGTCCGGCGAGCAGTACTTC.

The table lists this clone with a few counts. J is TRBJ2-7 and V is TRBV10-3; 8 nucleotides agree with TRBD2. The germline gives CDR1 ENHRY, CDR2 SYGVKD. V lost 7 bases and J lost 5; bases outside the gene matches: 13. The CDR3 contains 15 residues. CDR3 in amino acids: CAITPTSALSHEQYF. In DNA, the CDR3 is TGTGCCATCACCCCGACTAGCGCCCTCTCTCACGAGCAGTACTTC.